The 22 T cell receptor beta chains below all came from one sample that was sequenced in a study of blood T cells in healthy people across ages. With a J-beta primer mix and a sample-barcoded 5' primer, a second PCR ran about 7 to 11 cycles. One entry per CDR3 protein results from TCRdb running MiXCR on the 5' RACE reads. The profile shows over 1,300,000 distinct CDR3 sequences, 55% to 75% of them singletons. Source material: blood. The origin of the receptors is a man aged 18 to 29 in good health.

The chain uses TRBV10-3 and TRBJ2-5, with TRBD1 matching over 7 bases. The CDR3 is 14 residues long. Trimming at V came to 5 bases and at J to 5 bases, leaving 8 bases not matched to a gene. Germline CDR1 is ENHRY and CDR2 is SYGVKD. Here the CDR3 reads CAISPTGYTETQYF. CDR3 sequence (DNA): TGTGCCATCAGTCCGACAGGGTATACGGAGACCCAGTACTTC.

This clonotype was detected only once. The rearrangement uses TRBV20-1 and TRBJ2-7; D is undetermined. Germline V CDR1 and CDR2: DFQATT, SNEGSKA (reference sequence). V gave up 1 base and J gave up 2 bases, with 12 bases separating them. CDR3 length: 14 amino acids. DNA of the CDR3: TGCAGTGCTAGAGTCGCCGCCAGAGCCTACGAGCAGTACTTC. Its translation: CSARVAARAYEQYF.

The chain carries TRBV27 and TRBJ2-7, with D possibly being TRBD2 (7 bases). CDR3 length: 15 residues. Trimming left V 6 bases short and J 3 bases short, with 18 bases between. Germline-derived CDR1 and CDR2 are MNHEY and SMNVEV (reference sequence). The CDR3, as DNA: TGTGCCAGCAGCCCCGGACCGGGGGGCGACTACGAGCAGTACTTC. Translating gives CASSPGPGGDYEQYF.

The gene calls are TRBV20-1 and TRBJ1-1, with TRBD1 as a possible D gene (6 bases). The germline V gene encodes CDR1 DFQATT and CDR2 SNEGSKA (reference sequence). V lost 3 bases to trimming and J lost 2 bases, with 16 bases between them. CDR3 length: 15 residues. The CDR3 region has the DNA TGCAGTGCTAGGATAGACAGGTTGGTCAACACTGAAGCTTTCTTT. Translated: CSARIDRLVNTEAFF.

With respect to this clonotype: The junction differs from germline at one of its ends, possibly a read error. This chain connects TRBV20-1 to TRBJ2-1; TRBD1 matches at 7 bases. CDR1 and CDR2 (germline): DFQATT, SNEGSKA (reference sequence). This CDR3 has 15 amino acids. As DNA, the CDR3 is TGCGGTGCTAGTCGGGCAGGGGGAGACTACAATGAGCAGTTCTTC. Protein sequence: CGASRAGGDYNEQFF.

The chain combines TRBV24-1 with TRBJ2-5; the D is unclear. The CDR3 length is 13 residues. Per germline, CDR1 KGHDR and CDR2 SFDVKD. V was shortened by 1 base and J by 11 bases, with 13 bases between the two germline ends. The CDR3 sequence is CATSDFRLNEQYF. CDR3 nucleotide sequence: TGTGCCACCAGTGATTTTAGGCTGAATGAGCAGTACTTC.

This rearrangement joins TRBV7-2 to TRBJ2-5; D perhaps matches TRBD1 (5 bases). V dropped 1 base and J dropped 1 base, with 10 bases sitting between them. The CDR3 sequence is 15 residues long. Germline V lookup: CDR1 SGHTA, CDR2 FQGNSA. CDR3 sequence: CASSLGWTSQETQYF. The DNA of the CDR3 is TGTGCCAGCAGCTTAGGATGGACATCCCAAGAGACCCAGTACTTC.

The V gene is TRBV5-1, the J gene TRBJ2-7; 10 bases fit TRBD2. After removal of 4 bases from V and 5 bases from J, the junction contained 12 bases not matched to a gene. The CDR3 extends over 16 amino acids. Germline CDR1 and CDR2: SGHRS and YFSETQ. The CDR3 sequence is CASSPLAGADPNEQYF. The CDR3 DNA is TGCGCCAGCAGCCCGCTAGCGGGGGCTGATCCTAACGAGCAGTACTTC. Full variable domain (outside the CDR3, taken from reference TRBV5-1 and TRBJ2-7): KAGVTQTPRYLIKTRGQQVTLSCSPISGHRSVSWYQQTPGQGLQFLFEYFSETQRNKGNFPGRFSGRQFSNSRSEMNVSTLELGDSALYLCASSPLAGADPNEQYFGPGTRLTVT.

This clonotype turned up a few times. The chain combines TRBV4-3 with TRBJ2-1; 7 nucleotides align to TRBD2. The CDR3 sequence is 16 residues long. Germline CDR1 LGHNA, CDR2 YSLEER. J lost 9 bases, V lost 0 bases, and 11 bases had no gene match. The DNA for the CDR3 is TGCGCCAGCAGCCAAGATGGGGCGGGGGTTTCGGGTGAGCAGTTCTTC. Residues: CASSQDGAGVSGEQFF.

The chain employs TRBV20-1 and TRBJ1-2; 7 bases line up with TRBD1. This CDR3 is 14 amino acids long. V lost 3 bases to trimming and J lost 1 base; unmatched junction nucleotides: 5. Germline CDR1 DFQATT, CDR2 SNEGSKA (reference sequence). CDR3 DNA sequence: TGCAGTGCTAGCCGACAGGGAGATAACTATGGCTACACCTTC. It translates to CSASRQGDNYGYTF.

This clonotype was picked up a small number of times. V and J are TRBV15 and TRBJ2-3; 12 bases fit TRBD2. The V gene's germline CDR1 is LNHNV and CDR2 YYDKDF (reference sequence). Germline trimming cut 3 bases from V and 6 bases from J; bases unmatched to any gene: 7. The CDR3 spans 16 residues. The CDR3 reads CATSSELAGGMDTQYF. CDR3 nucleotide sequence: TGTGCCACCAGCAGCGAACTAGCGGGAGGTATGGATACGCAGTATTTT.

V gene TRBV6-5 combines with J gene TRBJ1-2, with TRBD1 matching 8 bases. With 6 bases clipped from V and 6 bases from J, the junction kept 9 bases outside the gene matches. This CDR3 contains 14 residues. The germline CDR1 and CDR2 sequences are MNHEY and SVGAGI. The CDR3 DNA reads TGTGCCAGCAGCTCGGACAGGGAGGCGAATGGCTACACCTTC. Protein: CASSSDREANGYTF.

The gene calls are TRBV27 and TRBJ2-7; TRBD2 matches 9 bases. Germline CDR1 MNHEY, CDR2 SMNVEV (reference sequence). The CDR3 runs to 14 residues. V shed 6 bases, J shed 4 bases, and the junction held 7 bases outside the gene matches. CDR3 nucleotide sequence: TGTGCCAGCAGGCGACTAGCGGCCCTTTACGAGCAGTACTTC. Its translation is CASRRLAALYEQYF.

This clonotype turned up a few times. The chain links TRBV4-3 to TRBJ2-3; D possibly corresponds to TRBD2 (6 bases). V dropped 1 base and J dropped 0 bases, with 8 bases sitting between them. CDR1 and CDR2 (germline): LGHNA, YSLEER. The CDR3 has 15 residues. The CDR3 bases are TGCGCCAGCAGCCAAGGACTAGTGAGCACAGATACGCAGTATTTT. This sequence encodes CASSQGLVSTDTQYF.

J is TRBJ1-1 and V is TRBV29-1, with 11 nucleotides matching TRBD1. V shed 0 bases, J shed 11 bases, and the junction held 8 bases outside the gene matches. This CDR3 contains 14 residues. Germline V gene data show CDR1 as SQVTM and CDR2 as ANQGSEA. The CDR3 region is CSVEERDRGTPAFF. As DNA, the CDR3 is TGCAGCGTTGAAGAGAGGGACAGGGGGACTCCGGCTTTCTTT.

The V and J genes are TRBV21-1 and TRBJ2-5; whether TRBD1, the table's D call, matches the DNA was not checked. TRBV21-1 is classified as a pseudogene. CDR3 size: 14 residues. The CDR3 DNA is TGTGCCAGCAGCAAAGGTGGACGGGGAGAGACCCAGTACTTC. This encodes CASSKGGRGETQYF.

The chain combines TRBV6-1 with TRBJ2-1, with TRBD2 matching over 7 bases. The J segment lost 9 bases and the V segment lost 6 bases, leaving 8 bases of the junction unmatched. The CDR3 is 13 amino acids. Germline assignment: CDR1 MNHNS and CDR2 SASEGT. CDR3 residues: CASRIVGRGEQFF. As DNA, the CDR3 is TGTGCCAGCAGGATAGTTGGGAGGGGTGAGCAGTTCTTC.

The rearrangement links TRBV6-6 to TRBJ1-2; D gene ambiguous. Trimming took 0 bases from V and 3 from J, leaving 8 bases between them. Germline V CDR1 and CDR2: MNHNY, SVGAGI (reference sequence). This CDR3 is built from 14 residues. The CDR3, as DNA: TGTGCCAGCAGTTACTCCCTGGACCACTATGGCTACACCTTC. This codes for CASSYSLDHYGYTF.

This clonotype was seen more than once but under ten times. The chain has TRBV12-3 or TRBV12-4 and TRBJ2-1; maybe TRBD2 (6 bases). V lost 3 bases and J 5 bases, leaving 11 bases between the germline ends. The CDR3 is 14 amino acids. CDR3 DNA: TGTGCCAGCAGTTTGGTTATAGCGGACAATGAGCAGTTCTTC. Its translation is CASSLVIADNEQFF.

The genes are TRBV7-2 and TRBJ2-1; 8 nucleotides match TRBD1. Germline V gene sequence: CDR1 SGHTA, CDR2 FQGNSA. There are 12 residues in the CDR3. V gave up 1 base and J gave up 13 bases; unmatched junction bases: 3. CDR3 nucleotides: TGTGCCAGCAGCTTAGGTGGGACAGGTCAGTTCTTC. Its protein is CASSLGGTGQFF.

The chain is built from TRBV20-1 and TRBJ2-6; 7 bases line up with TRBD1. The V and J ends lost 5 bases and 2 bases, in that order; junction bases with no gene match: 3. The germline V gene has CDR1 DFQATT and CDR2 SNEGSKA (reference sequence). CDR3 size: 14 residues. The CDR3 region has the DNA TGCAGTGCTGGGACAGTGGCTGGGGCCAACGTCCTGACTTTC. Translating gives CSAGTVAGANVLTF.

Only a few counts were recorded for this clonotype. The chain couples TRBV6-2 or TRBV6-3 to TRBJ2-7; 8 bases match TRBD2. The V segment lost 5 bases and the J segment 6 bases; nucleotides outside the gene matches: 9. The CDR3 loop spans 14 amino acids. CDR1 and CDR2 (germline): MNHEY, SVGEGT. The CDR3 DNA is TGTGCCAGCAGTGCCGGGGGGGCCACGAGCGAGCAGTACTTC. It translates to CASSAGGATSEQYF.